Following are 5 T cell receptor beta chains from one sample sequenced in a study of beta chain features in type 1 diabetes. Study-wide results and limits: Within each of all four CD4+ subsets, Type 1 diabetes patients had TCRB CDR3s that were moderately but significantly shorter.

These receptors are not linked to any known antigen. Reverse transcribing all isolated RNA meant expressed TCRB transcripts were sequenced. Measured with immunoSEQ multiplex PCR; TCRdb has only the in-frame clones, and not every one. The sample has 600,000 to 750,000 clones; approximately 13% are singletons. Material for sequencing was naive CD4+ T cells from blood. The source of these receptors is a young man with type 1 diabetes.

This clone was seen more than once but under ten times. V gene TRBV27 combines with J gene TRBJ1-2; no reliable D call. This CDR3 region has 14 residues. Trimming stripped 1 base from V and 4 bases from J, with 10 bases between. Germline assignment: CDR1 MNHEY and CDR2 SMNVEV (reference sequence). CDR3 loop: CASSLFPVFYGYTF. Written as DNA, the CDR3 is TGTGCCAGCAGTTTATTCCCAGTCTTCTATGGCTACACCTTC.

This chain uses TRBV11-2 with TRBJ2-1; D possibly corresponds to TRBD1 (6 bases). The germline V gene encodes CDR1 SGHAT and CDR2 FQNNGV. Trimming pared 4 bases from V and 8 bases from J, leaving 18 bases between. The CDR3 loop spans 15 amino acids. CDR3 DNA sequence: TGTGCCAGCAGCTCGAGCCCCACAGGGATGGATGAGCAGTTCTTC. It yields the protein CASSSSPTGMDEQFF.

This clone was observed a few times. The chain combines TRBV18 with TRBJ2-7; no clear D gene. The CDR3 length is 13 residues. The V gene lost 0 bases and the J gene lost 7 bases, with 10 bases spanning the gap. Germline V gene lookup returns CDR1 KGHSH and CDR2 LQKENI. The CDR3: CASSPPMHAEQYF. The CDR3 DNA reads TGTGCCAGCTCACCACCTATGCATGCAGAGCAGTACTTC.

This clone was seen more than once but under ten times. This sequence joins TRBV7-6 and TRBJ2-1; 7 bases fit TRBD2. CDR1 and CDR2 from the germline V gene are SGHVS and FNYEAQ. The CDR3 consists of 16 residues. Germline trimming cut 6 bases from V and 0 bases from J; bases unmatched to any gene: 8. CDR3 loop: CASSPLGGISYNEQFF. In DNA form, the CDR3 reads TGTGCCAGCAGTCCCCTGGGGGGGATCTCCTACAATGAGCAGTTCTTC.

For the CDR3, the DNA is TGTGCCAGTAGTATTAGGGCTGGGGGATACAATGAGCAGTTCTTC. Residues: CASSIRAGGYNEQFF. The J gene is TRBJ2-1, the V gene TRBV19; D is perhaps TRBD1 or TRBD2 (5 bases each). Per germline, CDR1 LNHDA and CDR2 SQIVND (reference sequence). The V end lost 3 bases, the J end lost 4 bases, and 13 bases lay between the germline ends. The CDR3 length is 15 residues.